A selection of T cell receptor beta chains follows, all from one sample in a study of cytomegalovirus exposure and HLA in healthy donors. Produced via immunoSEQ multiplex PCR; TCRdb's table is partial and in-frame only. Of 95,000 to 150,000 clones in the sample, about four fifths were seen once. The sequencing input was PBMCs. Receptors were obtained from a female donor in good health and CMV-seropositive. Each CDR3 is given with its conserved first and last residue. Each record gives: J gene, CDR3 length, D gene, V gene, clone size, CDR3 protein, CDR3 DNA. A D gene is named only where the DNA matches it firmly. Only some rows state a clone size, as once, few, many or a class for expanded clones.

J gene: TRBJ2-5; CDR3 length: 16; D gene: TRBD2; V gene: TRBV7-2; clone size: -; CDR3 protein: CASRFHSGIPQETQYF; CDR3 DNA: TGTGCCAGCAGATTCCATAGCGGGATACCCCAAGAGACCCAGTACTTC
J gene: TRBJ2-2; CDR3 length: 16; D gene: -; V gene: TRBV27; clone size: -; CDR3 protein: CASSLSRPSNTGELFF; CDR3 DNA: TGTGCCAGCAGTTTATCGCGGCCGAGTAACACCGGGGAGCTGTTTTTT
J gene: TRBJ1-2; CDR3 length: 11; D gene: -; V gene: TRBV7-9; clone size: -; CDR3 protein: CASARGYGYTF; CDR3 DNA: TGTGCCAGCGCCAGGGGCTATGGCTACACCTTC
J gene: TRBJ2-7; CDR3 length: 15; D gene: -; V gene: TRBV2; clone size: -; CDR3 protein: CASSEGNRRVGEQYF; CDR3 DNA: TGTGCCAGCAGTGAAGGCAATCGGAGGGTGGGCGAGCAGTACTTC
J gene: TRBJ1-2; CDR3 length: 14; D gene: TRBD1; V gene: TRBV19; clone size: -; CDR3 protein: CASSIPQGFHGYTF; CDR3 DNA: TGTGCCAGTAGTATCCCACAGGGGTTTCATGGCTACACCTTC
J gene: TRBJ1-1; CDR3 length: 15; D gene: TRBD1; V gene: TRBV6-6; clone size: few; CDR3 protein: CASSYSGGLDTEAFF; CDR3 DNA: TGTGCCAGCAGTTATTCAGGGGGATTGGACACTGAAGCTTTCTTT
J gene: TRBJ1-5; CDR3 length: 15; D gene: -; V gene: TRBV6-5; clone size: -; CDR3 protein: CASSPQENSNQPQHF; CDR3 DNA: TGTGCCAGCAGCCCACAGGAGAATAGCAATCAGCCCCAGCATTTT
J gene: TRBJ1-3; CDR3 length: 13; D gene: -; V gene: TRBV7-2; clone size: -; CDR3 protein: CASSGQTGNTIYF; CDR3 DNA: TGTGCCAGCAGCGGACAAACTGGAAACACCATATATTTT
J gene: TRBJ2-2; CDR3 length: 17; D gene: -; V gene: TRBV9; clone size: -; CDR3 protein: CASSVEMGGPDTGELFF; CDR3 DNA: TGTGCCAGCAGCGTAGAGATGGGGGGGCCGGACACCGGGGAGCTGTTTTTT
J gene: TRBJ2-5; CDR3 length: 15; D gene: TRBD2; V gene: TRBV14; clone size: -; CDR3 protein: CASSQVRGGRQTQYF; CDR3 DNA: TGTGCCAGCAGCCAAGTACGGGGGGGTAGGCAGACCCAGTACTTC
J gene: TRBJ1-5; CDR3 length: 15; D gene: TRBD1; V gene: TRBV28; clone size: -; CDR3 protein: CASSLRTGLNQPQHF; CDR3 DNA: TGTGCCAGCAGTTTAAGGACAGGGTTAAATCAGCCCCAGCATTTT
J gene: TRBJ1-1; CDR3 length: 15; D gene: TRBD1; V gene: TRBV7-9; clone size: few; CDR3 protein: CASSPPKGANTEAFF; CDR3 DNA: TGTGCCAGCAGCCCCCCGAAGGGGGCGAACACTGAAGCTTTCTTT
J gene: TRBJ2-2; CDR3 length: 13; D gene: -; V gene: TRBV11-1; clone size: -; CDR3 protein: CASSFLSAGELFF; CDR3 DNA: TGTGCCAGCAGCTTTCTTAGCGCCGGGGAGCTGTTTTTT
J gene: TRBJ2-7; CDR3 length: 18; D gene: TRBD2; V gene: TRBV7-6; clone size: once; CDR3 protein: CASSLEGFGGGASYEQYF; CDR3 DNA: TGTGCCAGCAGCTTAGAGGGATTTGGCGGGGGGGCCTCCTACGAGCAGTACTTC